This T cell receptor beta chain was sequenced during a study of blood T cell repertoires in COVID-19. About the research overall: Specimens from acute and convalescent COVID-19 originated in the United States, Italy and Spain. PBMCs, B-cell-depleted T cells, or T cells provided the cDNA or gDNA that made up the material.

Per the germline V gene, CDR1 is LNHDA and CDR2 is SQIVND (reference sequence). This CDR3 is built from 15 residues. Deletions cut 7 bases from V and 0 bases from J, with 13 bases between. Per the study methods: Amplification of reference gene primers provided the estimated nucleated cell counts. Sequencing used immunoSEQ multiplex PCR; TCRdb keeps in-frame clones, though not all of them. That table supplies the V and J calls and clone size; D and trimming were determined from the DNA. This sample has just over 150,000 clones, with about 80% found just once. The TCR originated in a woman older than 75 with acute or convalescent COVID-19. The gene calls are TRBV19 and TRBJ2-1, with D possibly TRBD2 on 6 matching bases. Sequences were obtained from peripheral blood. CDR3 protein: CASKASASSYNEQFF. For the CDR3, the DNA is TGTGCCAGTAAAGCTAGCGCGAGCTCCTACAATGAGCAGTTCTTC.